This T cell receptor (beta chain) was retrieved from a study of cytomegalovirus exposure and HLA in healthy donors. Overall study results and limits: Clonal expansion, a later analysis showed, was greater in HLA-associated TCR beta chains than in equally common others. For most subjects, TCR beta sequences were reported to predict HLA-A and HLA-B alleles with accuracy. The productive fraction for most TCR beta V segments was about 87% or about 30% in an earlier analysis.

The PCR ran on 60 Vbeta and 13 Jbeta primers. Generated by immunoSEQ multiplex PCR, the TCRdb table keeps only in-frame clones and is missing some. The sample carries over 100,000 clones, around 80% recorded once. V dropped 1 base and J dropped 1 base, with 13 bases sitting between them. CDR1 is SEHNR, CDR2 FQNEAQ, per germline (reference sequence). The CDR3 is 16 residues long. Comments on this clone: Antigen specificity is unknown.

The V call is TRBV7-9, the J call TRBJ1-2; D remains ambiguous. Specimen: PBMCs. The sequence derives from a man aged 30 to 45 in good health and CMV-seronegative. CDR3 loop: CASSLDIGTSNYGYTF. The CDR3 DNA sequence: TGTGCCAGCAGCTTAGACATCGGTACTAGTAACTATGGCTACACCTTC.